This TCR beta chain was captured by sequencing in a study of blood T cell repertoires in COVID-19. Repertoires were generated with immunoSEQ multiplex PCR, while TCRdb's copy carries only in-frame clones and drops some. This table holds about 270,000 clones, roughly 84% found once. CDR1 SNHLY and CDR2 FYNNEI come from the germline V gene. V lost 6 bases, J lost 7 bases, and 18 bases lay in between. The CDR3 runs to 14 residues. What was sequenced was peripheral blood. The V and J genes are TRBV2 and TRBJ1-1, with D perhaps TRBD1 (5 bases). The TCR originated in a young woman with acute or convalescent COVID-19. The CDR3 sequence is CASSSPRDSIEAFF. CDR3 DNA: TGTGCCAGCAGCTCACCCAGGGATTCGATTGAAGCTTTCTTT. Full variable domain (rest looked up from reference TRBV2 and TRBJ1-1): EPEVTQTPSHQVTQMGQEVILRCVPISNHLYFYWYRQILGQKVEFLVSFYNNEISEKSEIFDDQFSVERPDGSNFTLKIRSTKLEDSAMYFCASSSPRDSIEAFFGQGTRLTVV.